The 13 T cell receptor beta chains in this list originate from one sample, sequenced in a study of blood T cell repertoires in COVID-19. The method was immunoSEQ multiplex PCR; TCRdb's version includes in-frame clones alone and lacks a portion of them. The table shows roughly 380,000 clones, with more than 75% occurring only once. Sequencing was carried out using PBMCs or T cells enriched from blood (not recorded which). The source is a man aged 30-40 years who had recovered from COVID-19.

The V gene is TRBV9, the J gene TRBJ1-2; possibly TRBD1 for D (5 bases). V was clipped by 3 bases and J by 13 bases, with 10 bases between them. The length of the CDR3 is 10 residues. Germline CDR1 and CDR2: SGDLS and YYNGEE. The CDR3 reads CASSGRVFTF. The CDR3 DNA follows: TGTGCCAGCAGCGGCAGGGTCTTCACCTTC.

The chain joins TRBV11-3 to TRBJ2-7, with TRBD1 matching 7 bases. This CDR3 is built from 12 residues. Germline CDR1 is SGHNT and CDR2 is YENEEA. V lost 5 bases to trimming and J lost 3 bases; unmatched junction nucleotides: 1. For the CDR3, the DNA is TGTGCCAGCAGCCGGGACAGCTACGAGCAGTACTTC. Translated, it gives CASSRDSYEQYF.

The chain combines TRBV7-2 with TRBJ2-7, with 10 positions matching TRBD1. The CDR3 consists of 14 residues. The V gene's germline CDR1 is SGHTA and CDR2 FQGNSA. The V segment lost 5 bases and the J segment 5 bases; nucleotides outside the gene matches: 6. The CDR3 is CASSPRQGANEQYF. The CDR3 DNA reads as TGTGCCAGCAGCCCGAGACAGGGGGCGAACGAGCAGTACTTC.

The V and J genes are TRBV30 and TRBJ1-5; D gene ambiguous. The CDR3 runs to 15 residues. Germline assignment: CDR1 GTSNPN and CDR2 SVGIG (reference sequence). V lost 3 bases and J lost 7, with 19 bases in between. CDR3 DNA sequence: TGTGCCTGGAGCCCTCATGGCACTCTCGGGCAGCCCCAGCATTTT. The encoded protein is CAWSPHGTLGQPQHF.

The chain recombines TRBV5-1 with TRBJ1-6; 7 bases map to TRBD1. Trimming took 3 bases from V and 8 from J; bases not matched to a gene: 8. The CDR3 has 15 residues. The germline gives CDR1 SGHRS, CDR2 YFSETQ. The CDR3 reads CASSSTTGLDSPLHF. The CDR3 nucleotides read TGCGCCAGCAGCTCCACGACAGGGCTTGATTCACCCCTCCACTTT.

J is TRBJ1-6 and V is TRBV15; no reliable D call. V lost 0 bases and J 6 bases, leaving 6 bases between the germline ends. Germline CDR1 is LNHNV and CDR2 is YYDKDF (reference sequence). The CDR3 totals 14 residues. CDR3 DNA sequence: TGTGCCACCAGCAGAGAACACAGTAATTCACCCCTCCACTTT. Translated: CATSREHSNSPLHF.

The chain recombines TRBV29-1 with TRBJ1-6; maybe TRBD1 (6 bases). Trimming cost V 6 bases and J 2 bases, with 14 bases left between them. Germline-derived CDR1 and CDR2 are SQVTM and ANQGSEA. This CDR3 comprises 15 residues. The CDR3 region is CSVLVDSAYNSPLHF. The CDR3 nucleotides are TGCAGCGTGCTCGTGGACAGCGCCTATAATTCACCCCTCCACTTT.

V gene TRBV19 combines with J gene TRBJ2-2, with 14 positions matching TRBD2. J gave up 3 bases and V 1 base, and 7 bases lay outside the gene matches. The CDR3 covers 19 residues. Germline-derived CDR1 and CDR2 are LNHDA and SQIVND (reference sequence). CDR3 region: CASSIGLAGGRSHTGELFF. CDR3 coding DNA: TGTGCCAGTAGTATAGGACTAGCGGGGGGGCGTAGCCACACCGGGGAGCTGTTTTTT. The full variable domain, its missing parts supplied by reference TRBV19 and TRBJ2-2, is DGGITQSPKYLFRKEGQNVTLSCEQNLNHDAMYWYRQDPGQGLRLIYYSQIVNDFQKGDIAEGYSVSREKKESFPLTVTSAQKNPTAFYLCASSIGLAGGRSHTGELFFGEGSRLTVL.

V is TRBV29-1 and J is TRBJ2-7; D remains ambiguous. Trimming cost V 6 bases and J 1 base, with 13 bases left between them. CDR3 length equals 13 residues. Germline V gives CDR1 SQVTM, CDR2 ANQGSEA. This chain's CDR3 is CSVQTKTSYEQYF. The CDR3 DNA reads TGCAGCGTGCAAACCAAAACATCCTACGAGCAGTACTTC.

This clone appeared once. The rearrangement links TRBV6-4 to TRBJ1-2; 8 nucleotides line up with TRBD1. This CDR3 region has 14 residues. J was trimmed by 3 bases and V by 6 bases; bases with no gene match: 6. Per the germline V gene, CDR1 is MRHNA and CDR2 is SNTAGT. The CDR3 nucleotides are TGTGCCAGCAGGATGGACAGGGCTGACTATGGCTACACCTTC. It translates to CASRMDRADYGYTF.

This clone was picked up a small number of times. This chain uses TRBV5-1 with TRBJ2-1; D unresolved. Looked up from germline, CDR1 is SGHRS and CDR2 is YFSETQ. There are 15 residues in the CDR3. Trimming removed 2 bases at V and 4 bases at J, with 13 bases between. CDR3 loop: CASSLSTEIYNEQFF. The CDR3, as DNA: TGCGCCAGCAGCTTATCTACAGAGATTTACAATGAGCAGTTCTTC.

The J gene is TRBJ2-5, the V gene TRBV3-1 (or the pseudogene TRBV3-2); 14 nucleotides agree with TRBD2. CDR3 length equals 14 residues. Unmatched junction bases numbered 4, after V lost 4 bases and J lost 9 bases. Germline-derived CDR1 and CDR2 are LGHDT and YNNKEL (reference sequence). Written as DNA, the CDR3 is TGTGCCAGCAGCCTTGGGACTAGCGGGGGAGCCCAGTACTTC. Translated, it gives CASSLGTSGGAQYF.

The rearrangement links TRBV5-1 to TRBJ2-1; 10 bases match TRBD2. Germline values: CDR1 SGHRS, CDR2 YFSETQ. The CDR3 consists of 17 residues. The V segment lost 0 bases and the J segment 0 bases; nucleotides outside the gene matches: 3. The CDR3 spells CASSLDLAGDSYNEQFF. The CDR3 DNA reads as TGCGCCAGCAGCTTGGATCTAGCGGGGGACTCCTACAATGAGCAGTTCTTC.